The clone carrying this T cell receptor (beta chain) was seen a handful of times. A junction boundary mismatches the germline segment, possibly from a read error. Germline assignment: CDR1 SGHRS and CDR2 YFSETQ. This CDR3 is 16 amino acids long. This entry is derived from a study of beta chain features in type 1 diabetes. Isolated RNA was reverse transcribed in full, so expressed TCRB transcripts were sequenced. Sequenced by immunoSEQ multiplex PCR; TCRdb stores in-frame clones only, minus some. The sample records under 400,000 clones, 20% being singletons. The chain is built from TRBV5-1 and TRBJ2-1; TRBD2 agrees at 9 bases. The TCR originated in a woman between 18 and 29 years old in good health. What was sequenced was naive CD4+ T cells from blood. The CDR3 DNA reads as TGCGCCAGCAGCTTGACCGCTAGCGGGGCCTACACTGAGCAGTTCTTC. Its translation is CASSLTASGAYTEQFF.